The clone carrying this T cell receptor beta chain was counted at least ten times. Amplification of TCR beta CDR3 regions used RNA as the template. TCR CDR3 underwent first-round RT-PCR with the HTBI primer set. In TCRdb, the multiplex PCR reads were re-called with MiXCR into one record per CDR3 protein. The sample holds a few hundred thousand distinct CDR3 sequences, about a sixth seen once. This entry comes from a study of T cells in Graves' hyperthyroidism and ophthalmopathy. Germline V gene data show CDR1 as KGHSH and CDR2 as LQKENI. This CDR3 is built from 15 residues. V dropped 3 bases and J dropped 1 base, with 9 bases sitting between them.

The source is a middle-aged woman with Graves' ophthalmopathy. The chain carries TRBV18 and TRBJ2-2; a possible D gene is TRBD1 (6 bases). Input material: blood. The CDR3: CASSPGQRNTGELFF. CDR3 bases: TGTGCCAGCTCACCGGGACAACGGAACACCGGGGAGCTGTTTTTT.